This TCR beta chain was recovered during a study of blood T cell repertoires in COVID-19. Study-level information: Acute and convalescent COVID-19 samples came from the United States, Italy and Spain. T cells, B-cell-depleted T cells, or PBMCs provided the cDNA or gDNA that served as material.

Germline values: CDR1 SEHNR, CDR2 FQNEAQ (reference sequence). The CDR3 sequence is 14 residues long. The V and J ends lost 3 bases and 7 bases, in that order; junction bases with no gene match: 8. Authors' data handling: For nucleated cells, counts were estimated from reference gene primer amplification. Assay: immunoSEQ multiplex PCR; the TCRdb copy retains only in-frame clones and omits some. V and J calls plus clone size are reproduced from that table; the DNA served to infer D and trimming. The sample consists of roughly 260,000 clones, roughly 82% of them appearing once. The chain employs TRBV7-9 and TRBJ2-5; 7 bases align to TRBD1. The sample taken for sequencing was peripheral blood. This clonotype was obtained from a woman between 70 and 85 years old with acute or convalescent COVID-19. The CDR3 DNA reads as TGTGCCAGCAGCTTTCAACAGGGGATTGGGACCCAGTACTTC. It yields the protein CASSFQQGIGTQYF.